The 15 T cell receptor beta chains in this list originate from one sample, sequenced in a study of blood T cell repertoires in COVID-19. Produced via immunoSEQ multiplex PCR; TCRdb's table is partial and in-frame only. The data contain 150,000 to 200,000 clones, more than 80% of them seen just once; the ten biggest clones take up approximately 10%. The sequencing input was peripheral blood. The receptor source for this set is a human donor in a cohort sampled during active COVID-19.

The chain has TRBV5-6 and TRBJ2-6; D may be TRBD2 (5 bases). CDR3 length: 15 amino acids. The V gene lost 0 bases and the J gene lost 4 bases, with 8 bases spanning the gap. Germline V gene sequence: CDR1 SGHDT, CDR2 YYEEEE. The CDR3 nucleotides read TGTGCCAGCAGCTTGGACGGAGGAGGGGCCAACGTCCTGACTTTC. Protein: CASSLDGGGANVLTF.

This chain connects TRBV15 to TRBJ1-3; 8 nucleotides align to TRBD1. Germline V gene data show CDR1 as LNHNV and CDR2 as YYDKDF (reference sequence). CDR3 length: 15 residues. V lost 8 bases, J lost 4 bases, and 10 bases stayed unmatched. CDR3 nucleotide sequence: TGTGCCACCCAACCAGGGGGCAATTTAGGAAACACCATATATTTT. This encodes CATQPGGNLGNTIYF.

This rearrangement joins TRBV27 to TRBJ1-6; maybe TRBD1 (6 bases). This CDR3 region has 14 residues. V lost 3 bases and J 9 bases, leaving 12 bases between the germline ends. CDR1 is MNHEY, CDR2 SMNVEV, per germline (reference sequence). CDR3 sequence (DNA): TGTGCCAGCAGTTTGCTACAGGGTATTTCACCCCTCCACTTT. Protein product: CASSLLQGISPLHF.

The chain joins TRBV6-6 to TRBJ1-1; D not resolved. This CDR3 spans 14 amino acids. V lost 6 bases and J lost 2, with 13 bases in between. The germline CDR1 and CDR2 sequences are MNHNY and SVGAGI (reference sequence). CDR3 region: CASSPWEVNTEAFF. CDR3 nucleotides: TGTGCCAGCAGCCCGTGGGAGGTTAACACTGAAGCTTTCTTT.

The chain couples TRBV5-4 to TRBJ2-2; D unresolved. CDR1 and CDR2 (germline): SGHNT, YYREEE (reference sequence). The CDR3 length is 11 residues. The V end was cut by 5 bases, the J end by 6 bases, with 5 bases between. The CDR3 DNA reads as TGTGCCAGCAGTTTAGCCGGGGAGCTGTTTTTT. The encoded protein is CASSLAGELFF.

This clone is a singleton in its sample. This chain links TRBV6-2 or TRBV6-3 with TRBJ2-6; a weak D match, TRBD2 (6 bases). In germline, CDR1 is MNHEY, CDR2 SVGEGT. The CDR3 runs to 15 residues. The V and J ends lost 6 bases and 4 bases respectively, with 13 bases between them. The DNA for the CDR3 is TGTGCCAGCAGCCTGGGGGGTGCGGGGGCCAACGTCCTGACTTTC. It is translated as CASSLGGAGANVLTF.

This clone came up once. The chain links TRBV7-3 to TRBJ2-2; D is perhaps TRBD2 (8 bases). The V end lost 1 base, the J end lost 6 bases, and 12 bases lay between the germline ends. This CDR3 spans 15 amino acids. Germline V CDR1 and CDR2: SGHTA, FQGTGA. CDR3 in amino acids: CASSLSSGTAGELFF. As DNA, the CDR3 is TGTGCCAGCAGCTTAAGTAGCGGGACAGCCGGGGAGCTGTTTTTT.

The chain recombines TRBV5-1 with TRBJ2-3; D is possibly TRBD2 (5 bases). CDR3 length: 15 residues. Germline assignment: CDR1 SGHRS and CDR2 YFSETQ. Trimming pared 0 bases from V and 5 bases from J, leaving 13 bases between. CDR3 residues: CASSLELGMRDTQYF. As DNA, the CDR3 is TGCGCCAGCAGCTTGGAACTAGGAATGAGAGATACGCAGTATTTT.

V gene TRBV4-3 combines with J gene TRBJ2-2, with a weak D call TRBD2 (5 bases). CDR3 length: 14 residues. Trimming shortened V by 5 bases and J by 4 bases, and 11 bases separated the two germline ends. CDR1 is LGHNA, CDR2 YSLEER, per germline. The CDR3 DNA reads TGCGCCAGCAGCGTCGTAGCGATCACCGGGGAGCTGTTTTTT. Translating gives CASSVVAITGELFF.

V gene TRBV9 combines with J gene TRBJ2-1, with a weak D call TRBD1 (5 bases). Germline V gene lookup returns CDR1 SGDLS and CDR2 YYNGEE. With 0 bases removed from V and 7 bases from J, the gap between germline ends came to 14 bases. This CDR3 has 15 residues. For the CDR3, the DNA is TGTGCCAGCAGCGTAGGTGGGGCGCTGATTAATGAGCAGTTCTTC. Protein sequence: CASSVGGALINEQFF.

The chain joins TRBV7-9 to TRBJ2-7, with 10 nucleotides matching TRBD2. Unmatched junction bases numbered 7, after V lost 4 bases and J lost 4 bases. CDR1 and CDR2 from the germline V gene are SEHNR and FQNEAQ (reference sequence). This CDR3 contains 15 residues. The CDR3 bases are TGTGCCAGCAGCTCCGGGACTAGCGCCCTTTACGAGCAGTACTTC. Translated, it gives CASSSGTSALYEQYF. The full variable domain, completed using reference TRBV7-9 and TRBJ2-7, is DTGVSQNPRHKITKRGQNVTFRCDPISEHNRLYWYRQTLGQGPEFLTYFQNEAQLEKSRLLSDRFSAERPKGSFSTLEIQRTEQGDSAMYLCASSSGTSALYEQYFGPGTRLTVT.

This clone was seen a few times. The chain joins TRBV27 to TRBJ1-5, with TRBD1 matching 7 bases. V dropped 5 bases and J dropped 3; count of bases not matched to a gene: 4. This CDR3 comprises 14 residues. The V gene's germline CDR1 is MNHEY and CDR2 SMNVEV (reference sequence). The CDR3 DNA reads TGTGCCAGCAGTAAGGACAGGTTCAATCAGCCCCAGCATTTT. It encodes CASSKDRFNQPQHF.

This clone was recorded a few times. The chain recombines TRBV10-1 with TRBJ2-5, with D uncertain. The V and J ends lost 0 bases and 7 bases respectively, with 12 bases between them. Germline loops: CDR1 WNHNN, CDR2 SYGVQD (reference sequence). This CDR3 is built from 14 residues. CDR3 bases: TGCGCCAGCAGTGAGTCAACAGCTCTGGGGACCCAGTACTTC. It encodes CASSESTALGTQYF.

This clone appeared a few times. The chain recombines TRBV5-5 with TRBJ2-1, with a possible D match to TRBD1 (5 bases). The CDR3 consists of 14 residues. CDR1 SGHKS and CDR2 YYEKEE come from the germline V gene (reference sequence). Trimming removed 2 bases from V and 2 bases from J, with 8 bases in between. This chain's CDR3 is CASSFSDTYNEQFF. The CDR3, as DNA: TGTGCCAGCAGCTTTTCGGACACCTACAATGAGCAGTTCTTC. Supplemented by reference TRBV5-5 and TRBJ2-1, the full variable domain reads DAGVTQSPTHLIKTRGQQVTLRCSPISGHKSVSWYQQVLGQGPQFIFQYYEKEERGRGNFPDRFSARQFPNYSSELNVNALLLGDSALYLCASSFSDTYNEQFFGPGTRLTVL.

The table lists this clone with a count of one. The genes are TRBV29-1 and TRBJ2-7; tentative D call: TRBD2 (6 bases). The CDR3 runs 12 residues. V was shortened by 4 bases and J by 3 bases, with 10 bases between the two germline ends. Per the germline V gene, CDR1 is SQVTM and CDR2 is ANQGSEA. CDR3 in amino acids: CSVGGLGYEQYF. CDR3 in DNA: TGCAGCGTTGGGGGACTCGGCTACGAGCAGTACTTC.